This is a list of T cell receptor beta chains from one sample in a study of blood T cell repertoires in COVID-19. Assay: immunoSEQ multiplex PCR; the TCRdb copy retains only in-frame clones and omits some. The data hold fewer than 150,000 clones, with approximately 86% observed a single time. The material sequenced was peripheral blood. The receptors shown here come from a woman aged 50 to 65 who had recovered from COVID-19. CDR3s leave out the opening cysteine and the closing phenylalanine or tryptophan.

TRBV29-1	TRBJ1-1	SVAGTPTEAF
TRBV6-6	TRBJ1-5	ASSSSGPQH
TRBV28	TRBJ1-1	ASSLWGRGAF
TRBV7-8	TRBJ2-7	ASSEAPQHEQY
TRBV5-4	TRBJ2-7	ARYLSGSSYEQY
TRBV5-1	TRBJ2-7	ASSLQIQGTYEQY
TRBV6-5	TRBJ2-2	ASGYSTGGRTGELF
TRBV7-9	TRBJ1-5	ASSPQGKSHSNQPQH
TRBV7-3	TRBJ2-5	ASSLSASGGLGTQY
TRBV11-2	TRBJ1-2	ASPSTDIEGGYT
TRBV4-3	TRBJ2-1	ASSQDPRGFGGGRSNEQF
TRBV7-2	TRBJ2-3	ASSSNRLAGNTDTQY
TRBV9	TRBJ2-3	ASSVGLAGGLDTQY
TRBV6-2/TRBV6-3	TRBJ2-1	ASSTSVTGGKF
TRBV20-1	TRBJ1-2	SASLRDRGGYGYT
TRBV6-5	TRBJ2-7	ASGWQGPPKYEQY
TRBV19	TRBJ1-1	ASIGDMNTEAF
TRBV5-6	TRBJ2-1	ASSWRSSGGYEQF
TRBV15	TRBJ1-3	ATSNYNAGGPRDTIY
TRBV24-1	TRBJ2-1	ATSDRTSGRLVEQF
TRBV5-4	TRBJ2-3	ASSLAGGTDTQY
TRBV19	TRBJ2-7	ASSIAPQVTTSDNYEQY
TRBV21-1	TRBJ2-1	ASGHSNSYNEQF
TRBV20-1	TRBJ2-3	SASRGAYSTDTQY
TRBV3-1/TRBV3-2	TRBJ1-2	ASTPRGNLYGYT
TRBV6-2/TRBV6-3	TRBJ1-2	ASSLQFSNGYT
TRBV15	TRBJ1-5	ATRGYSNIH
TRBV7-8	TRBJ2-7	ASSPPQAYEQY
TRBV28	TRBJ2-6	ASRTESGANVLT
TRBV9	TRBJ2-3	ASSPILSGTSDTQY
TRBV7-9	TRBJ1-1	ASSLRRQGLNTEAF
TRBV6-6	TRBJ2-1	ASTRSSYNEQF
TRBV10-1	TRBJ2-1	ASSDQPGLPYNEQF
TRBV6-5	TRBJ1-1	ASRLQGNTEAF
TRBV11-2	TRBJ2-7	ASSLARQNYEQY
TRBV9	TRBJ2-7	ASSPRAAPYEQY
TRBV29-1	TRBJ2-2	SVSGWAGELF
TRBV14	TRBJ1-1	ASSRPGTGGRAF
TRBV20-1	TRBJ1-1	SASRTGGLLGAF
TRBV4-1	TRBJ2-7	ASSQEGTLGREQY
TRBV11-3	TRBJ2-7	ASSLAGGVSYEQY
TRBV27	TRBJ2-1	ASRGTGSENEQF
TRBV4-1	TRBJ1-5	ASSQDVDQPQH
TRBV3-1/TRBV3-2	TRBJ1-2	ASSHLGQGDGYT
TRBV15	TRBJ2-7	ATSSPRQGQY
TRBV7-9	TRBJ2-5	ASSHRAVGETQY
TRBV9	TRBJ2-5	ASSVGDRRQETQY
TRBV3-1/TRBV3-2	TRBJ2-7	ASSQMRFEQY
TRBV7-9	TRBJ2-1	ASILAGGRYNEQF
TRBV2	TRBJ2-1	ASSRDLSEQF
TRBV5-1	TRBJ1-2	ASSLQGYGYT
TRBV6-2/TRBV6-3	TRBJ1-2	ASSYQGRDYGYT
TRBV6-6	TRBJ1-5	ASSLGAGGLPQH
TRBV5-5	TRBJ1-5	ASSLEVWVGAKPQH